Given below is one T cell receptor beta chain in context. What it recognizes is unknown. The data originate from a study of T cells in Graves' hyperthyroidism and ophthalmopathy. Study-wide points: In blood, most of the thyroid clonotypes expanded above 0.001 were also present.

Per germline, CDR1 SGHTA and CDR2 FQGTGA. V shed 5 bases and J shed 9 bases, with 14 bases lying between them. The CDR3 length is 13 residues. Amplified regions were TCR beta CDR3 sequences from RNA transcripts. In the first-round RT-PCR of the TCR CDR3, the HTBI primer set was used. TCRdb passed the multiplex PCR reads through MiXCR, listing each CDR3 protein once. The sample holds around 350,000 distinct CDR3 sequences, approximately 25% seen once. Newly diagnosed patients aged 18 to 65 had hyperthyroidism of under 2 months' duration. The PBMCs had their origin in more than 9.5 ml of fresh peripheral blood.

This receptor was taken from a man aged 45 to 65 with Graves' hyperthyroidism. This chain connects TRBV7-3 to TRBJ2-1, with D tentatively TRBD1 (6 bases). Sequenced material: blood. CDR3 protein: CASSARGFGEQFF. CDR3 coding DNA: TGTGCCAGCAGCGCCAGGGGATTCGGTGAGCAGTTCTTC. Together with reference TRBV7-3 and TRBJ2-1, the CDR3 gives the full variable domain: GAGVSQTPSNKVTEKGKYVELRCDPISGHTALYWYRQSLGQGPEFLIYFQGTGAADDSGLPNDRFFAVRPEGSVSTLKIQRTERGDSAVYLCASSARGFGEQFFGPGTRLTVL.